The sequence of this T cell receptor beta chain was determined in a study of monozygotic twins with inflammatory bowel disease. TCRdb reprocessed the 5' RACE reads and reports one entry per CDR3 protein, with no DNA. The sample totals more than 350,000 distinct CDR3 sequences. Specimen: blood. This receptor was taken from a human donor with ulcerative colitis or Crohn's disease, or a healthy co-twin of an affected twin (not recorded which).

The CDR3 protein is CASSLGLAGVMSEQFF. The rearrangement links TRBV7-6 to TRBJ2-1; the TCRdb D gene call, TRBD2, has no DNA to confirm it. The CDR3 loop spans 16 amino acids. CDR1 is SGHVS and CDR2 is FNYEAQ in the germline V gene.